This TCR beta chain was sequenced during a study of cytomegalovirus exposure and HLA in healthy donors. Turning to this clone: Its specificity is not known.

Overall study results and limits: Altogether, around 160 TCR beta chains were recorded as cytomegalovirus-associated.

This PCR relied on a set of 60 Vbeta primers and 13 Jbeta primers. Profiling relied on immunoSEQ multiplex PCR, and the TCRdb table lists in-frame clones only, not all of them. The data contain over 60,000 clones, about 69% of them singletons. The sequence was collected from a woman aged 30 to 39 in good health and CMV-seronegative. The sequenced material came from PBMCs.

CDR3 nucleotides: TGTGCCAGTAGGCAGTGGACAGGCTACTCCTACGAGCAGTACTTC. Translation: CASRQWTGYSYEQYF. This chain links TRBV19 with TRBJ2-7; 7 nucleotides agree with TRBD1. This CDR3 region has 15 residues. CDR1 is LNHDA, CDR2 SQIVND, per germline (reference sequence). Trimming removed 6 bases from V and 0 bases from J; junction bases left unmatched: 8.